One sample yielded the 32 T cell receptor beta chains listed below, sequenced in a study of T cell responses to AZD1222 COVID-19 vaccine. This table comes from immunoSEQ multiplex PCR, and its TCRdb copy is limited to in-frame clones, with some not included. The sample lists 110,000 to 150,000 clones, 92% seen once, with around 3.5% in the top ten. The starting material was peripheral blood, obtained 28 days after the second AZD1222 dose. Every receptor here comes from an adult who received the AZD1222 COVID-19 vaccine.

The chain joins TRBV7-2 to TRBJ2-1; maybe TRBD1 (6 bases). The CDR3 sequence is 16 residues long. Per germline, CDR1 SGHTA and CDR2 FQGNSA. V lost 3 bases and J 6 bases, leaving 18 bases between the germline ends. The CDR3 reads CASSFDFNQGFNEQFF. Here the CDR3 DNA reads TGTGCCAGCAGCTTTGACTTCAACCAGGGGTTCAATGAGCAGTTCTTC.

This clone was detected once. V is TRBV10-1 and J is TRBJ1-5, with 8 nucleotides matching TRBD1. The length of the CDR3 is 13 residues. With V trimmed by 7 bases and J by 7 bases, 6 bases remained unmatched. The germline CDR1 and CDR2 sequences are WNHNN and SYGVQD (reference sequence). The CDR3 is CASKPQGAQPQHF. CDR3 DNA sequence: TGCGCCAGCAAACCCCAGGGGGCACAGCCCCAGCATTTT.

The J gene is TRBJ2-7, the V gene TRBV5-6; D is undetermined. Germline assignment: CDR1 SGHDT and CDR2 YYEEEE. The CDR3 loop spans 14 amino acids. The V and J ends lost 0 bases and 2 bases respectively, with 9 bases between them. This chain's CDR3 is CASSLALPPYEQYF. In nucleotides, the CDR3 is TGTGCCAGCAGCTTGGCACTGCCCCCCTACGAGCAGTACTTC.

The CDR3 DNA reads as TGTGCCAGCGAAGGGAGCTCCTATAATTCACCCCTCCACTTT. This gives the protein CASEGSSYNSPLHF. The V call is TRBV7-9, the J call TRBJ1-6; D is uncertain. V shed 8 bases and J shed 0 bases, with 8 bases lying between them. The germline CDR1 and CDR2 sequences are SEHNR and FQNEAQ (reference sequence). The CDR3 is 14 amino acids.

The chain couples TRBV7-2 to TRBJ2-2, with TRBD2 matching 9 bases. Germline V gene data show CDR1 as SGHTA and CDR2 as FQGNSA. Germline trimming cut 5 bases from V and 7 bases from J; bases unmatched to any gene: 8. The CDR3 loop spans 15 amino acids. The CDR3 nucleotides are TGTGCCAGCAGCCTTATAGCGGGAGTCGGCGGGGAGCTGTTTTTT. Translating gives CASSLIAGVGGELFF.

V is TRBV9 and J is TRBJ2-3; TRBD1 matches at 11 bases. The CDR3 consists of 17 residues. Losses at the gene ends were 0 bases for V and 1 base for J; bases not matched to a gene: 4. Germline CDR1 and CDR2: SGDLS and YYNGEE. CDR3 residues: CASSVGGGQGGTDTQYF. The CDR3 coding sequence is TGTGCCAGCAGCGTAGGAGGGGGACAGGGGGGCACAGATACGCAGTATTTT.

J is TRBJ2-7 and V is TRBV28; the D gene could be TRBD1 or TRBD2 (5 bases each). Per germline, CDR1 MDHEN and CDR2 SYDVKM. V lost 3 bases, J lost 4 bases, and 19 bases lay in between. This CDR3 has 16 amino acids. The CDR3 is CASSFPTGRTQYEQYF. DNA for the CDR3: TGTGCCAGCAGTTTCCCGACGGGACGGACTCAATACGAGCAGTACTTC.

This chain joins TRBV19 and TRBJ2-2; TRBD2 aligns across 9 bases. CDR3 size: 15 residues. The ends lost 7 bases at V and 2 bases at J; junction bases unmatched: 5. The V gene's germline CDR1 is LNHDA and CDR2 SQIVND (reference sequence). CDR3 DNA: TGTGCCAGTACCCGGACTAGCGTAAACACCGGGGAGCTGTTTTTT. Translated, it gives CASTRTSVNTGELFF.

The gene calls are TRBV12-5 and TRBJ2-5; D is uncertain. There are 13 residues in the CDR3. Trimming took 1 base from V and 1 from J, leaving 4 bases between them. The germline V gene has CDR1 LGHNT and CDR2 FRNRAP. This CDR3 reads CASGLGGQETQYF. The CDR3 region has the DNA TGTGCTAGTGGTTTGGGTGGCCAAGAGACCCAGTACTTC.

The count of this clone is one. The chain recombines TRBV11-3 with TRBJ2-3; D unclear. The CDR3 runs 14 residues. V dropped 5 bases and J dropped 0 bases, with 9 bases sitting between them. Germline V gene sequence: CDR1 SGHNT, CDR2 YENEEA. CDR3 sequence: CASSPKGSTDTQYF. CDR3 DNA: TGTGCCAGCAGCCCCAAAGGGAGCACAGATACGCAGTATTTT.

This chain uses TRBV6-5 with TRBJ1-1; 8 nucleotides align to TRBD1. The V and J ends lost 4 bases and 0 bases, in that order; junction bases with no gene match: 4. The germline V gene has CDR1 MNHEY and CDR2 SVGAGI. This CDR3 is built from 15 residues. The CDR3 protein is CASSFRQGMNTEAFF. The CDR3 coding sequence is TGTGCCAGCAGTTTCCGACAGGGGATGAACACTGAAGCTTTCTTT.

CDR3: CATSRDPAGGHTSPEAFF. The CDR3, as DNA: TGTGCCACCAGCAGAGATCCTGCCGGAGGACATACGTCCCCTGAAGCTTTCTTT. The chain has TRBV15 and TRBJ1-1, with D tentatively TRBD1 (5 bases). This CDR3 is 18 amino acids long. Between the trimmed V and J ends, which lost 0 bases and 6 bases, there was a span of 23 bases. CDR1 is LNHNV, CDR2 YYDKDF, per germline (reference sequence).

In its sample, this clone was seen a few times. The rearrangement joins TRBV3-1 (or the pseudogene TRBV3-2) to TRBJ2-7; D unresolved. Deletions cut 0 bases from V and 5 bases from J, with 14 bases between. CDR1 LGHDT and CDR2 YNNKEL come from the germline V gene (reference sequence). This CDR3 has 15 residues. The CDR3 reads CASSQDSGRRHEQYF. The CDR3 DNA reads as TGTGCCAGCAGCCAAGATTCCGGTCGTAGGCACGAGCAGTACTTC.

The chain links TRBV18 to TRBJ2-6; TRBD2 aligns across 8 bases. CDR3 size: 17 residues. After removal of 1 base from V and 4 bases from J, the junction contained 6 bases not matched to a gene. Germline values: CDR1 KGHSH, CDR2 LQKENI. As DNA, the CDR3 is TGTGCCAGCTCACCACGGGACGGGAGGGCCGGGGCCAACGTCCTGACTTTC. This translates into CASSPRDGRAGANVLTF.

The chain couples TRBV7-2 to TRBJ1-6; 10 bases align to TRBD1. Germline V lookup: CDR1 SGHTA, CDR2 FQGNSA. The CDR3 runs to 15 residues. V dropped 2 bases and J dropped 10; count of bases not matched to a gene: 5. The CDR3 loop is CASSLSGQGGSPLHF. The CDR3 DNA reads as TGTGCCAGCAGCTTATCTGGACAGGGGGGATCACCCCTCCACTTT.

CDR3: CASSLSGTSGSYEQYF. The CDR3 DNA reads as TGTGCCAGCAGTTTATCAGGGACTAGCGGGAGTTACGAGCAGTACTTC. The chain links TRBV28 to TRBJ2-7, with 14 bases matching TRBD2. This CDR3 contains 16 residues. CDR1 is MDHEN and CDR2 is SYDVKM in the germline V gene. The V gene end was trimmed by 1 base and the J gene end by 4 bases; junction bases not matched to a gene: 3.

The chain joins TRBV5-1 to TRBJ1-4, with 8 bases lining up with TRBD1. V dropped 4 bases and J dropped 6; count of bases not matched to a gene: 5. The CDR3 runs to 14 residues. CDR1 and CDR2 (germline): SGHRS, YFSETQ. The DNA for the CDR3 is TGCGCCAGCAGCAGTCAGGGGGCGGATGAAAAACTGTTTTTT. Amino acid sequence: CASSSQGADEKLFF.

The chain joins TRBV2 to TRBJ1-6, with 9 positions matching TRBD1. This CDR3 is 13 amino acids long. With 6 bases clipped from V and 9 bases from J, the junction kept 3 bases outside the gene matches. Looked up from germline, CDR1 is SNHLY and CDR2 is FYNNEI. DNA of the CDR3: TGTGCCAGCAGGGACAGGGGCCTTTCACCCCTCCACTTT. Its translation: CASRDRGLSPLHF.

The chain is built from TRBV7-9 and TRBJ1-4; TRBD1 agrees at 9 bases. The germline gives CDR1 SEHNR, CDR2 FQNEAQ (reference sequence). The CDR3 sequence is 15 residues long. V lost 6 bases to trimming and J lost 5 bases; unmatched junction nucleotides: 7. In nucleotides, the CDR3 is TGTGCCAGCAGGCAAGCGGACAGGGGAAATGAAAAACTGTTTTTT. This sequence encodes CASRQADRGNEKLFF. Complete variable domain (other parts from reference TRBV7-9 and TRBJ1-4): DTGVSQNPRHKITKRGQNVTFRCDPISEHNRLYWYRQTLGQGPEFLTYFQNEAQLEKSRLLSDRFSAERPKGSFSTLEIQRTEQGDSAMYLCASRQADRGNEKLFFGSGTQLSVL.

The DNA of the CDR3 is TGTGCCAGCAGCCAATCCCGGGGTTGGACAGGGGACTCACCCCTCCACTTT. Residues: CASSQSRGWTGDSPLHF. The rearrangement links TRBV4-2 to TRBJ1-6, with 9 bases matching TRBD1. Looked up from germline, CDR1 is LGHNA and CDR2 is YNFKEQ. J was trimmed by 10 bases and V by 2 bases; bases with no gene match: 12. The CDR3 totals 17 residues.

This chain links TRBV3-1 (or the pseudogene TRBV3-2) with TRBJ2-7; 8 nucleotides align to TRBD2. Per the germline V gene, CDR1 is LGHDT and CDR2 is YNNKEL (reference sequence). V was pared by 0 bases and J by 5 bases, with 12 bases of the junction left unmatched. This CDR3 contains 17 residues. The CDR3 DNA is TGTGCCAGCAGCCAAGAGCCCCGGGTTAGCGGGATCAACGAGCAGTACTTC. Protein sequence: CASSQEPRVSGINEQYF.

The rearrangement links TRBV4-2 to TRBJ2-4, with 13 nucleotides matching TRBD2. Losses at the gene ends were 0 bases for V and 5 bases for J; bases not matched to a gene: 4. Germline lookup yields CDR1 LGHNA and CDR2 YNFKEQ. This CDR3 is built from 17 residues. The DNA for the CDR3 is TGTGCCAGCAGCCAAGATCGGACTAGCGGGAGCCAAAACATTCAGTACTTC. Amino acid sequence: CASSQDRTSGSQNIQYF.

CDR3 in DNA: TGTGCCAGCAGTTATACTAGCGGGGAAGAGACCCAGTACTTC. Residues: CASSYTSGEETQYF. J is TRBJ2-5 and V is TRBV27; 10 bases agree with TRBD2. Germline V CDR1 and CDR2: MNHEY, SMNVEV (reference sequence). V shed 4 bases and J 3 bases; nucleotides not matched to a gene: 2. The CDR3 sequence is 14 residues long.

V usage is TRBV12-2 and J usage is TRBJ1-4; TRBD1, the D gene given by the table, was not confirmed from the DNA. TRBV12-2 is reported as a pseudogene. The CDR3 loop spans 19 amino acids. CDR3 in DNA: TGTGCAAGTCGCTTAGCGCTCACAGGGGGAGAGGCAACTAATGAAAAACTGTTTTTT. Amino acids: CASRLALTGGEATNEKLFF.

The V gene is TRBV28, the J gene TRBJ1-6; 10 positions match TRBD1. The J segment lost 10 bases and the V segment lost 4 bases, leaving 4 bases of the junction unmatched. The germline CDR1 and CDR2 sequences are MDHEN and SYDVKM. The CDR3 runs to 14 residues. CDR3 sequence: CASSSGTGVSPLHF. CDR3 DNA: TGTGCCAGCAGTTCCGGGACAGGGGTCTCACCCCTCCACTTT.

J is TRBJ1-1 and V is TRBV19; a weak D match, TRBD1 (5 bases). Germline CDR1 and CDR2: LNHDA and SQIVND (reference sequence). CDR3 length: 14 amino acids. The V and J ends lost 9 bases and 5 bases respectively, with 19 bases between them. As DNA, the CDR3 is TGTGCCAGCACCTGGAGGGGTGGGCGGACTGAAGCTTTCTTT. Protein product: CASTWRGGRTEAFF. Combining the CDR3 with reference TRBV19 and TRBJ1-1 gives the whole variable domain DGGITQSPKYLFRKEGQNVTLSCEQNLNHDAMYWYRQDPGQGLRLIYYSQIVNDFQKGDIAEGYSVSREKKESFPLTVTSAQKNPTAFYLCASTWRGGRTEAFFGQGTRLTVV.

In this sample, this clone turned up once. The V and J genes are TRBV4-3 and TRBJ2-1; 7 positions match TRBD2. Trimming took 1 base from V and 4 from J; bases not matched to a gene: 16. The CDR3 contains 19 residues. CDR1 and CDR2 (germline): LGHNA, YSLEER. CDR3 sequence reads: CASSQGASPASGPYNEQFF. In DNA, the CDR3 is TGCGCCAGCAGCCAAGGGGCCAGCCCGGCTAGCGGACCTTACAATGAGCAGTTCTTC.

The rearrangement uses TRBV30 and TRBJ1-1; 10 positions match TRBD1. Trimming cost V 4 bases and J 3 bases; bases outside gene matches: 5. This CDR3 spans 14 amino acids. Germline CDR1 reads GTSNPN; CDR2 reads SVGIG (reference sequence). The chain's CDR3 is CAWTPGTGDTEAFF. CDR3 DNA sequence: TGTGCCTGGACGCCTGGGACAGGGGACACTGAAGCTTTCTTT.

V usage is TRBV19 and J usage is TRBJ2-2; 7 nucleotides align to TRBD1. Germline V gene data show CDR1 as LNHDA and CDR2 as SQIVND (reference sequence). The junction had 2 bases not matched to a gene; V was cut back by 4 bases and J by 0 bases. The CDR3 extends over 15 amino acids. CDR3 loop: CASSRDSANTGELFF. CDR3 nucleotide sequence: TGTGCCAGTAGTAGGGACAGCGCGAACACCGGGGAGCTGTTTTTT.

This clone appeared a single time. The genes are TRBV28 and TRBJ1-6; no definite D call. Germline values: CDR1 MDHEN, CDR2 SYDVKM. V gave up 7 bases and J gave up 0 bases, with 13 bases separating them. The CDR3 loop spans 16 amino acids. Written as DNA, the CDR3 is TGTGCCAGCATCGGTTTGGCAGGCTCCTATAATTCACCCCTCCACTTT. The encoded protein is CASIGLAGSYNSPLHF.

The chain employs TRBV5-6 and TRBJ1-1, with 7 bases fitting TRBD1. J lost 7 bases, V lost 4 bases, and 16 bases had no gene match. Germline loops: CDR1 SGHDT, CDR2 YYEEEE. The CDR3 runs 16 residues. The CDR3 spells CASSPRTGTVTYEAFF. CDR3 bases: TGTGCCAGCAGCCCCCGGACCGGGACAGTCACCTATGAAGCTTTCTTT.

The chain uses TRBV4-2 and TRBJ2-1; 8 bases map to TRBD2. The CDR3 spans 13 residues. V lost 6 bases and J lost 7; bases outside the gene matches: 5. Germline lookup yields CDR1 LGHNA and CDR2 YNFKEQ. The CDR3 reads CASRASGRNEQFF. The CDR3 region has the DNA TGTGCCAGCAGGGCTAGCGGGCGTAATGAGCAGTTCTTC.